Following are 30 T cell receptor beta chains from one sample sequenced in a study of blood T cell repertoires in COVID-19. Profiling relied on immunoSEQ multiplex PCR, and the TCRdb table lists in-frame clones only, not all of them. This sample yields about 210,000 clones, of which 80% to 90% are seen a single time; roughly 1.5% belongs to the top ten. The sequenced material came from peripheral blood. These receptors came from a man aged 18 to 35 with active or convalescent COVID-19.

This sequence joins TRBV19 and TRBJ1-1, with D possibly being TRBD1 (5 bases). CDR1 LNHDA and CDR2 SQIVND come from the germline V gene (reference sequence). V lost 3 bases and J lost 4, with 6 bases in between. The CDR3 spans 12 residues. The CDR3 is CASSIQGTEAFF. As DNA, the CDR3 is TGTGCCAGTAGTATTCAGGGCACTGAAGCTTTCTTT.

This rearrangement joins TRBV27 to TRBJ2-1; the match to TRBD2 covers 8 bases. The CDR3 runs to 16 residues. Germline CDR1 MNHEY, CDR2 SMNVEV (reference sequence). Trimming took 5 bases from V and 5 from J; bases not matched to a gene: 11. The CDR3 loop is CASSPDAGRGDNEQFF. CDR3 DNA sequence: TGTGCCAGCAGTCCAGACGCCGGGCGGGGGGACAATGAGCAGTTCTTC.

J is TRBJ2-1 and V is TRBV7-2; 10 bases are shared with TRBD2. With 5 bases clipped from V and 10 bases from J, the junction kept 11 bases outside the gene matches. The germline V gene has CDR1 SGHTA and CDR2 FQGNSA. The length of the CDR3 is 15 residues. The CDR3 loop is CASSPRLAGALEQFF. CDR3 bases: TGTGCCAGCAGCCCCCGACTAGCGGGTGCATTAGAGCAGTTCTTC.

V and J are TRBV5-1 and TRBJ2-3; D is uncertain. The CDR3 contains 13 residues. V was pared by 4 bases and J by 5 bases, with 11 bases between. Germline CDR1 is SGHRS and CDR2 is YFSETQ. The chain's CDR3 is CASSDRYGDTQYF. CDR3 sequence (DNA): TGCGCCAGCAGCGATCGCTACGGAGATACGCAGTATTTT.

The rearrangement links TRBV10-3 to TRBJ2-7, with TRBD1 matching over 8 bases. The trim removed 3 bases at V and 4 bases at J, leaving 11 bases unmatched. This CDR3 is 16 amino acids long. CDR1 and CDR2 from the germline V gene are ENHRY and SYGVKD. The CDR3 DNA reads TGTGCCATCAGTGATTCGTCCAAGACAGGGGAATACGAGCAGTACTTC. This encodes CAISDSSKTGEYEQYF.

The chain has TRBV5-1 and TRBJ2-1; 7 positions match TRBD2. The V segment lost 0 bases and the J segment 2 bases; nucleotides outside the gene matches: 11. CDR1 and CDR2 from the germline V gene are SGHRS and YFSETQ. This CDR3 contains 18 residues. The CDR3 loop reads CASSLAPTTSEPYNEQFF. Written as DNA, the CDR3 is TGCGCCAGCAGCTTGGCCCCCACTACTAGCGAGCCCTACAATGAGCAGTTCTTC. The variable domain in full, completed from reference TRBV5-1 and TRBJ2-1, reads KAGVTQTPRYLIKTRGQQVTLSCSPISGHRSVSWYQQTPGQGLQFLFEYFSETQRNKGNFPGRFSGRQFSNSRSEMNVSTLELGDSALYLCASSLAPTTSEPYNEQFFGPGTRLTVL.

This sequence joins TRBV29-1 and TRBJ2-2; 7 bases match TRBD2. The CDR3 consists of 11 residues. Per the germline V gene, CDR1 is SQVTM and CDR2 is ANQGSEA. V lost 6 bases and J lost 9; bases outside the gene matches: 4. CDR3 coding DNA: TGCAGCGTGGGGGGGGTCCGGGAGCTGTTTTTT. Its protein product is CSVGGVRELFF.

In this sample, this clone turned up many times. V usage is TRBV27 and J usage is TRBJ2-7; 9 bases match TRBD2. Germline V gives CDR1 MNHEY, CDR2 SMNVEV (reference sequence). The CDR3 consists of 11 residues. Trimming removed 7 bases from V and 9 bases from J; junction bases left unmatched: 4. The CDR3 DNA follows: TGTGCCAGCACCGGCGGGAGGGGGCAGTACTTC. Encoded protein: CASTGGRGQYF.

V usage is TRBV27 and J usage is TRBJ1-3; 12 positions agree with TRBD1. Germline values: CDR1 MNHEY, CDR2 SMNVEV (reference sequence). CDR3 length: 17 residues. V lost 5 bases to trimming and J lost 4 bases; unmatched junction nucleotides: 9. CDR3 in DNA: TGTGCCAGCAGTCCCGGGACAGGGGGCTGGGGCGGAAACACCATATATTTT. Translation gives CASSPGTGGWGGNTIYF.

V is TRBV28 and J is TRBJ2-2; weak D call: TRBD1 (5 bases). CDR1 MDHEN and CDR2 SYDVKM come from the germline V gene. This CDR3 contains 15 residues. The V and J ends lost 8 bases and 2 bases respectively, with 15 bases between them. This CDR3 reads CASVSATVNTGELFF. For the CDR3, the DNA is TGTGCCAGCGTCTCAGCGACAGTTAACACCGGGGAGCTGTTTTTT.

This sequence joins TRBV7-9 and TRBJ2-5, with 7 bases identical to TRBD1. CDR3 length: 16 amino acids. CDR1 is SEHNR and CDR2 is FQNEAQ in the germline V gene (reference sequence). V was pared by 0 bases and J by 2 bases, with 6 bases of the junction left unmatched. The CDR3 protein is CASSLAVWGQQETQYF. The CDR3 DNA is TGTGCCAGCAGCTTAGCCGTGTGGGGACAGCAAGAGACCCAGTACTTC.

This clone was picked up one time. The chain employs TRBV4-1 and TRBJ2-7; 14 bases are a match to TRBD2. The CDR3 loop spans 15 amino acids. Germline assignment: CDR1 MGHRA and CDR2 YSYEKL. V shed 3 bases and J 7 bases; nucleotides not matched to a gene: 5. CDR3 DNA sequence: TGCGCCAGCAGCCAGGGACTAGCGGGAGCCGGGGAGCAGTACTTC. Protein sequence: CASSQGLAGAGEQYF.

The genes are TRBV7-2 and TRBJ2-3; 9 bases fit TRBD1. Germline trimming cut 3 bases from V and 5 bases from J; bases unmatched to any gene: 9. CDR3 length: 16 residues. Germline CDR1 is SGHTA and CDR2 is FQGNSA. CDR3 in DNA: TGTGCCAGCAGCTTGGGGGACAGGGTTGTATTAGATACGCAGTATTTT. It encodes CASSLGDRVVLDTQYF.

The chain combines TRBV19 with TRBJ2-1; the D gene is possibly TRBD2 (6 bases). This CDR3 contains 14 residues. Per the germline V gene, CDR1 is LNHDA and CDR2 is SQIVND (reference sequence). V lost 4 bases, J lost 7 bases, and 14 bases lay in between. The CDR3, as DNA: TGTGCCAGTAGTAATCAGCGGGCCTTGAATGAGCAGTTCTTC. It specifies CASSNQRALNEQFF.

This clone was seen a few times. This chain uses TRBV9 with TRBJ1-2, with D perhaps TRBD1 (6 bases). The CDR3 totals 13 residues. V was cut by 0 bases and J by 14 bases, with 17 bases left in between. The germline V gene has CDR1 SGDLS and CDR2 YYNGEE. The CDR3 region has the DNA TGTGCCAGCAGCGTAGCTCCAGGGGAAGTGGGGACCTTC. Protein: CASSVAPGEVGTF. Full variable domain (missing parts from reference TRBV9 and TRBJ1-2): DSGVTQTPKHLITATGQRVTLRCSPRSGDLSVYWYQQSLDQGLQFLIQYYNGEERAKGNILERFSAQQFPDLHSELNLSSLELGDSALYFCASSVAPGEVGTFGSGTRLTVV.

The chain employs TRBV30 and TRBJ2-7; 8 nucleotides agree with TRBD1. V dropped 3 bases and J dropped 5; count of bases not matched to a gene: 9. The CDR3 length is 14 residues. Per the germline V gene, CDR1 is GTSNPN and CDR2 is SVGIG (reference sequence). The CDR3 reads CAWREDRAFDEQYF. CDR3 bases: TGTGCCTGGAGGGAGGACAGGGCCTTCGACGAGCAGTACTTC.

Points on this clone: The same CDR3 can be traced to other DNA sequences in this sample. DNA for the CDR3: TGTGCCAGCAGCTTGTCGCCGGGGGTCAACTATGGCTACACCTTC. Its translation: CASSLSPGVNYGYTF. The chain carries TRBV5-5 and TRBJ1-2, with D possibly matching TRBD1 (5 bases). V gave up 1 base and J gave up 2 bases, with 12 bases separating them. The V gene's germline CDR1 is SGHKS and CDR2 YYEKEE (reference sequence). The CDR3 sequence is 15 residues long.

V gene TRBV7-9 combines with J gene TRBJ1-2; 10 nucleotides align to TRBD1. Germline lookup yields CDR1 SEHNR and CDR2 FQNEAQ (reference sequence). This CDR3 has 15 amino acids. With V trimmed by 4 bases and J by 4 bases, 6 bases remained unmatched. In nucleotides, the CDR3 is TGTGCCAGCAGCTGGCCGGGACAGGGGATCTATGGCTACACCTTC. It codes for CASSWPGQGIYGYTF.

J is TRBJ2-1 and V is TRBV3-1 (or the pseudogene TRBV3-2); 9 bases align to TRBD2. CDR3 length equals 18 residues. Germline CDR1 is LGHDT and CDR2 is YNNKEL (reference sequence). V lost 4 bases, J lost 6 bases, and 16 bases stayed unmatched. CDR3 protein: CASSPRLKREALGNEQFF. The CDR3 DNA sequence: TGTGCCAGCAGCCCACGCCTAAAGCGGGAGGCCCTCGGCAATGAGCAGTTCTTC.

J is TRBJ2-1 and V is TRBV4-1; 10 positions match TRBD2. Germline assignment: CDR1 MGHRA and CDR2 YSYEKL. V lost 8 bases and J lost 4; bases outside the gene matches: 5. CDR3 size: 14 residues. This chain's CDR3 is CASGGLASYNEQFF. The CDR3 DNA reads TGCGCCAGCGGGGGACTAGCGTCTTACAATGAGCAGTTCTTC.

The rearrangement joins TRBV28 to TRBJ1-3; maybe TRBD1 (6 bases). The CDR3 has 14 residues. Germline V CDR1 and CDR2: MDHEN, SYDVKM. V was pared by 3 bases and J by 2 bases, with 8 bases between. The CDR3 sequence: CASSLTGAGNTIYF. DNA of the CDR3: TGTGCCAGCAGTTTGACAGGAGCTGGAAACACCATATATTTT.

The chain links TRBV27 to TRBJ2-7; D unclear. The V and J ends lost 6 bases and 7 bases respectively, with 19 bases between them. The CDR3 is 14 residues long. Germline lookup yields CDR1 MNHEY and CDR2 SMNVEV (reference sequence). The CDR3 sequence is CASSHFGQVREQYF. The DNA of the CDR3 is TGTGCCAGCAGCCATTTCGGTCAGGTTAGGGAGCAGTACTTC.

The DNA for the CDR3 is TGTGCCAGCAGTTTAGGGACTAGCGGGAGTTTCAATGAGCAGTTCTTC. Translation gives CASSLGTSGSFNEQFF. This sequence joins TRBV27 and TRBJ2-1; 14 bases line up with TRBD2. Germline CDR1 and CDR2: MNHEY and SMNVEV (reference sequence). CDR3 length: 16 amino acids. The J segment lost 6 bases and the V segment lost 2 bases, leaving 3 bases of the junction unmatched.

V usage is TRBV29-1 and J usage is TRBJ1-2; 7 bases align to TRBD1. Unmatched junction bases numbered 5, after V lost 3 bases and J lost 7 bases. CDR3 length: 12 amino acids. Germline CDR1 is SQVTM and CDR2 is ANQGSEA. CDR3 protein: CSVDRGYRGYTF. The CDR3 DNA reads as TGCAGCGTTGACAGGGGGTATCGTGGCTACACCTTC.

V usage is TRBV10-3 and J usage is TRBJ1-5, with D tentatively TRBD1 (5 bases). Germline V gene sequence: CDR1 ENHRY, CDR2 SYGVKD. The CDR3 covers 13 residues. V lost 6 bases, J lost 5 bases, and 11 bases lay in between. The CDR3 reads CAIRGASHQPQHF. CDR3 DNA sequence: TGTGCCATCAGAGGGGCGTCTCATCAGCCCCAGCATTTT.

This chain uses TRBV18 with TRBJ1-5; 7 positions agree with TRBD1. The V and J ends lost 3 bases and 1 base, in that order; junction bases with no gene match: 12. The CDR3 extends over 18 amino acids. In germline, CDR1 is KGHSH, CDR2 LQKENI. The CDR3 loop reads CASSPTPGQVPSNQPQHF. Written as DNA, the CDR3 is TGTGCCAGCTCACCTACCCCCGGACAGGTCCCGAGCAATCAGCCCCAGCATTTT.

The rearrangement uses TRBV12-5 and TRBJ1-5, with D unclear. Trimming took 5 bases from V and 3 from J, leaving 8 bases between them. CDR1 and CDR2 from the germline V gene are LGHNT and FRNRAP. This CDR3 spans 13 amino acids. CDR3 sequence reads: CASGPPINQPQHF. The CDR3 DNA follows: TGTGCTAGTGGTCCACCTATCAATCAGCCCCAGCATTTT.

CDR3 in DNA: TGTGCCAGCAGCTCGACGGACAGGGGGCTTCGTGGCTACACCTTC. It encodes CASSSTDRGLRGYTF. The chain is built from TRBV5-6 and TRBJ1-2; 11 positions match TRBD1. The CDR3 covers 15 residues. Germline CDR1 SGHDT, CDR2 YYEEEE. V gave up 3 bases and J gave up 7 bases; unmatched junction bases: 8. The whole variable domain, filled in from reference TRBV5-6 and TRBJ1-2, reads DAGVTQSPTHLIKTRGQQVTLRCSPKSGHDTVSWYQQALGQGPQFIFQYYEEEERQRGNFPDRFSGHQFPNYSSELNVNALLLGDSALYLCASSSTDRGLRGYTFGSGTRLTVV.

V usage is TRBV11-2 and J usage is TRBJ1-6; TRBD1 might be the D (5 bases). The CDR3 is 14 residues long. Germline V gene lookup returns CDR1 SGHAT and CDR2 FQNNGV. The V gene lost 4 bases and the J gene lost 6 bases, with 10 bases spanning the gap. The CDR3 spells CASSSTDSNSPLHF. In nucleotides, the CDR3 is TGTGCCAGCAGCTCGACAGACTCTAATTCACCCCTCCACTTT. Full variable domain (missing parts from reference TRBV11-2 and TRBJ1-6): EAGVAQSPRYKIIEKRQSVAFWCNPISGHATLYWYQQILGQGPKLLIQFQNNGVVDDSQLPKDRFSAERLKGVDSTLKIQPAKLEDSAVYLCASSSTDSNSPLHFGNGTRLTVT.

The table lists this clone with a count of one. V usage is TRBV15 and J usage is TRBJ2-3; the D is unclear. The V gene lost 0 bases and the J gene lost 2 bases, with 6 bases spanning the gap. The CDR3 extends over 14 amino acids. Germline CDR1 and CDR2: LNHNV and YYDKDF (reference sequence). CDR3 sequence: CATSRDPITDTQYF. The CDR3 nucleotides are TGTGCCACCAGCAGAGATCCCATCACAGATACGCAGTATTTT.